This TCR beta chain was documented in a study of response to subunit inactivated influenza vaccine. Study results and caveats: A suggestion made by the authors is that each seasonal influenza vaccination recruits few new T cells.

The germline CDR1 and CDR2 sequences are SEHNR and FQNEAQ (reference sequence). The V and J ends lost 2 bases and 7 bases respectively, with 15 bases between them. The CDR3 is 14 amino acids. One entry per CDR3 protein, called by TCRdb with MiXCR from the RT-PCR reads. Among about 780,000 distinct CDR3 sequences listed, around 20% were seen once. In this sample, this clonotype turned up a few times. What it recognizes is unknown. This material consisted of PBMCs from blood, taken 4 to 6 days after vaccination. The clonotype was recovered from a man aged 50 to 59 who received an inactivated influenza vaccine. The chain uses TRBV7-9 and TRBJ2-7; D might be TRBD1 or TRBD2, each matching 5 bases. The CDR3, as DNA: TGTGCCAGCAGCTTAAATACGGGGACGAGGGAGCAGTACTTC. Encoded protein: CASSLNTGTREQYF.